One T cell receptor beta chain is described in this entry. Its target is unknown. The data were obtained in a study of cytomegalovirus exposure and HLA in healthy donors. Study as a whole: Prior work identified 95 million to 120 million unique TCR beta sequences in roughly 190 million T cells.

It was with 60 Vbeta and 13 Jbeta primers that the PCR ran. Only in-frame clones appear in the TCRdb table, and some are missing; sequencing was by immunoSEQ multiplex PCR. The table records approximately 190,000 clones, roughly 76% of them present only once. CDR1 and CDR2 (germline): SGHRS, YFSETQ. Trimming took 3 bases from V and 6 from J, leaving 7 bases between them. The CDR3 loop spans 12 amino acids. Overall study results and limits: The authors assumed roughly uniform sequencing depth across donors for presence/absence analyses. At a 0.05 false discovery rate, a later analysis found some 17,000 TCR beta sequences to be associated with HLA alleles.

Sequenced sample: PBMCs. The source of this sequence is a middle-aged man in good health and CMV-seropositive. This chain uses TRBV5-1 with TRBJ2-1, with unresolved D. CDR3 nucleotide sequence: TGCGCCAGCAGCTCAGCGTCCAATGAGCAGTTCTTC. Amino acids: CASSSASNEQFF.